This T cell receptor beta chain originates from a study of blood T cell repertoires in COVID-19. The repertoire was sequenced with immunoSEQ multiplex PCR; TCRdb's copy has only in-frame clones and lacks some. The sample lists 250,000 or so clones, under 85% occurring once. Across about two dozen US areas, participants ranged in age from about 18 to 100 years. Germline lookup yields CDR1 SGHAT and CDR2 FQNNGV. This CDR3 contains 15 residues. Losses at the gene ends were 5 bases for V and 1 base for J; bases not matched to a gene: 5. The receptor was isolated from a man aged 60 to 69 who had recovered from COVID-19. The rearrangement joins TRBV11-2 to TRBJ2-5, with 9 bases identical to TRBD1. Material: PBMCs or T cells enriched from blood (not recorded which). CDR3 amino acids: CASSKDRGGQETQYF. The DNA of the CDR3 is TGTGCCAGCAGCAAGGACAGGGGCGGCCAAGAGACCCAGTACTTC.